This T cell receptor (beta chain) originates from a study of shared clonotypes between healthy human individuals. The CDR3 is 16 residues long. V lost 2 bases, J lost 7 bases, and 10 bases stayed unmatched. Germline CDR1 reads MNHEY; CDR2 reads SVGAGI. TCRdb keeps only in-frame clones here, not all; method: immunoSEQ multiplex PCR. The sample comprises 1,400,000 or so clones, 98% of which are singletons, and around 0.38% rests with the top ten. Sequencing was carried out using naive CD4+ T cells sorted from blood. Specified subset: CD45RA+ positively selected. The receptor's source is a young man in good health. The chain has TRBV6-5 and TRBJ2-7; 11 nucleotides match TRBD1. In nucleotides, the CDR3 is TGTGCCAGCAGTTACCTAGGGACAGGGGGACCCAAGGAGCAGTACTTC. This translates into CASSYLGTGGPKEQYF.